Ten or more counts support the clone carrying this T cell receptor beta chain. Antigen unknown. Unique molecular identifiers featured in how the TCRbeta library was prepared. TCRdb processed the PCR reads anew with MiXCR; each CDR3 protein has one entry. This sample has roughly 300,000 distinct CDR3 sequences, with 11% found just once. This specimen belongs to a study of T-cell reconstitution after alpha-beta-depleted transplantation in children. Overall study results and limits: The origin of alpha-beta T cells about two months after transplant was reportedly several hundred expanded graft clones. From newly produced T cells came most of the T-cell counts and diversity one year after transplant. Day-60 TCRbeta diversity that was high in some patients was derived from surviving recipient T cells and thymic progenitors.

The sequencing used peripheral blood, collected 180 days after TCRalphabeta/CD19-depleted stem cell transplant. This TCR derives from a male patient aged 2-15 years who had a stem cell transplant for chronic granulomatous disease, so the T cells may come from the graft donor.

The DNA for the CDR3 is TGCGCCAGCAGCTTGGCGGACACCGGGGAGCTGTTTTTT. It yields the protein CASSLADTGELFF. V usage is TRBV5-1 and J usage is TRBJ2-2; unclear D gene. CDR3 length: 13 amino acids. V was pared by 0 bases and J by 3 bases, with 3 bases between. The germline V gene encodes CDR1 SGHRS and CDR2 YFSETQ.